One sample yielded the 2 T cell receptor beta chains listed below, sequenced in a study of identical twins. One entry per CDR3 protein, called by TCRdb with MiXCR from the 5' RACE reads. The table has a few hundred thousand distinct CDR3 sequences, around 18% seen once. Sequenced sample: naive T cells sorted from blood. Receptors originate from a man aged 50 to 59 in good health.

The chain uses TRBV11-1 and TRBJ1-1; 8 positions match TRBD1. Per the germline V gene, CDR1 is SGHAT and CDR2 is FQDESV (reference sequence). V trimming: 3 bases; J trimming: 6 bases; junction bases outside the gene matches: 9. The CDR3 is 15 amino acids. CDR3: CASSFIPGGQSEAFF. The CDR3 DNA reads TGTGCCAGCAGCTTTATCCCAGGGGGCCAATCTGAAGCTTTCTTT.

V gene TRBV4-3 combines with J gene TRBJ2-3; 11 positions match TRBD2. J lost 3 bases, V lost 2 bases, and 13 bases had no gene match. The germline gives CDR1 LGHNA, CDR2 YSLEER. The CDR3 length is 19 residues. The CDR3 DNA follows: TGCGCCAGCAGCCAATGGGGGCGGGAACTAGCGGGAGAAACAGATACGCAGTATTTT. This translates into CASSQWGRELAGETDTQYF.